These 20 T cell receptor beta chains share one sample of origin, sequenced in a study of cytomegalovirus exposure and HLA in healthy donors. Sequencing used immunoSEQ multiplex PCR; TCRdb keeps in-frame clones, though not all of them. The sample has roughly 150,000 clones; approximately 91% are singletons. The sequenced material came from PBMCs. The receptors originated from a woman aged 18-29 years in good health and CMV-seropositive.

The gene calls are TRBV2 and TRBJ1-4; no firm D call. The CDR3 is 13 residues long. Deletions cut 8 bases from V and 0 bases from J, with 7 bases between. Per germline, CDR1 SNHLY and CDR2 FYNNEI. CDR3 nucleotides: TGTGCCAGCTTCCCTACAACTAATGAAAAACTGTTTTTT. Its protein is CASFPTTNEKLFF.

The chain couples TRBV28 to TRBJ2-7; 7 bases match TRBD2. The V gene's germline CDR1 is MDHEN and CDR2 SYDVKM. This CDR3 contains 16 residues. With 8 bases clipped from V and 1 base from J, the junction kept 14 bases outside the gene matches. CDR3 loop: CASRGGTGGLSYEQYF. The CDR3 coding sequence is TGTGCCAGCCGGGGCGGGACGGGAGGCCTTTCCTACGAGCAGTACTTC.

V is TRBV7-9 and J is TRBJ1-5; 9 nucleotides match TRBD1. The junction had 6 bases not matched to a gene; V was cut back by 5 bases and J by 7 bases. Per germline, CDR1 SEHNR and CDR2 FQNEAQ (reference sequence). This CDR3 has 14 amino acids. This chain's CDR3 is CASSPQGAYQPQHF. The DNA for the CDR3 is TGTGCCAGCAGCCCACAGGGGGCATACCAGCCCCAGCATTTT.

The V and J genes are TRBV5-1 and TRBJ2-7; D remains ambiguous. The CDR3 is 13 residues long. Germline-derived CDR1 and CDR2 are SGHRS and YFSETQ. Trimming shortened V by 0 bases and J by 9 bases, and 13 bases separated the two germline ends. The CDR3 DNA reads as TGCGCCAGCAGCTTGGCCGGCCTCTCGGGGCAGTACTTC. Protein sequence: CASSLAGLSGQYF.

The rearrangement uses TRBV11-2 and TRBJ2-7, with 12 bases identical to TRBD1. V was pared by 5 bases and J by 4 bases, with 6 bases of the junction left unmatched. The CDR3 is 15 residues long. From germline, CDR1 is SGHAT and CDR2 FQNNGV. In DNA, the CDR3 is TGTGCCAGCAGCAACCGGGACAGGGGGCATTACGAGCAGTACTTC. Translating it yields CASSNRDRGHYEQYF.

The V gene is TRBV28, the J gene TRBJ2-1; TRBD1 matches 7 bases. Germline V gene sequence: CDR1 MDHEN, CDR2 SYDVKM. The CDR3 extends over 12 amino acids. After removal of 2 bases from V and 12 bases from J, the junction contained 4 bases not matched to a gene. Here the CDR3 DNA reads TGTGCCAGCAGTTTAAGGTGGACAGGGCAGTTCTTC. Amino acids: CASSLRWTGQFF.

The chain has TRBV10-3 and TRBJ2-7; tentatively, D is TRBD2 (5 bases). Trimming cost V 3 bases and J 1 base, with 13 bases left between them. The CDR3 covers 15 residues. The germline CDR1 and CDR2 sequences are ENHRY and SYGVKD. The CDR3 sequence is CAISDVRAASYEQYF. As DNA, the CDR3 is TGTGCCATCAGTGATGTGAGGGCGGCGTCCTACGAGCAGTACTTC.

The rearrangement uses TRBV7-2 and TRBJ1-5, with D tentatively TRBD1 (5 bases). There are 17 residues in the CDR3. V lost 4 bases, J lost 6 bases, and 22 bases lay in between. CDR1 SGHTA and CDR2 FQGNSA come from the germline V gene. In DNA, the CDR3 is TGTGCCAGCAGCTCCGTCTTTTCGGAGGGGCTGGGTCAGCCCCAGCATTTT. It codes for CASSSVFSEGLGQPQHF.

The chain has TRBV6-1 and TRBJ2-1; 9 bases align to TRBD2. The CDR3 totals 17 residues. Germline V gives CDR1 MNHNS, CDR2 SASEGT. V lost 3 bases and J lost 5; bases outside the gene matches: 11. The CDR3 region has the DNA TGTGCCAGCAGTGAGTGGGCTTTAGCGGGAGCTGACAATGAGCAGTTCTTC. It yields the protein CASSEWALAGADNEQFF.

The gene calls are TRBV7-9 and TRBJ1-2; D might be TRBD1 (5 bases). Germline CDR1 SEHNR, CDR2 FQNEAQ (reference sequence). This CDR3 is built from 13 residues. Trimming shortened V by 4 bases and J by 5 bases, and 11 bases separated the two germline ends. CDR3 region: CASSSPGLYGYTF. CDR3 in DNA: TGTGCCAGCAGCTCACCGGGACTGTATGGCTACACCTTC. Combining the CDR3 with reference TRBV7-9 and TRBJ1-2 gives the whole variable domain DTGVSQNPRHKITKRGQNVTFRCDPISEHNRLYWYRQTLGQGPEFLTYFQNEAQLEKSRLLSDRFSAERPKGSFSTLEIQRTEQGDSAMYLCASSSPGLYGYTFGSGTRLTVV.

The chain joins TRBV7-3 to TRBJ2-3, with D perhaps TRBD1 (5 bases). V lost 5 bases, J lost 3 bases, and 15 bases lay in between. The V gene's germline CDR1 is SGHTA and CDR2 FQGTGA. CDR3 size: 15 residues. This CDR3 reads CASSVLGAETDTQYF. CDR3 nucleotides: TGTGCCAGCAGCGTCCTAGGGGCCGAAACAGATACGCAGTATTTT.

The V gene is TRBV18, the J gene TRBJ2-1; the match to TRBD1 covers 10 bases. The CDR3 covers 15 residues. Germline-derived CDR1 and CDR2 are KGHSH and LQKENI. The V and J ends lost 3 bases and 6 bases, in that order; junction bases with no gene match: 5. The CDR3 region is CASSPTRDRGNEQFF. CDR3 DNA sequence: TGTGCCAGCTCACCCACCCGGGACAGGGGCAATGAGCAGTTCTTC.

The genes are TRBV6-5 and TRBJ2-3; tentatively, D is TRBD2 (7 bases). V was trimmed by 6 bases and J by 3 bases, leaving 16 bases between them. Germline CDR1 MNHEY, CDR2 SVGAGI. The CDR3 covers 15 residues. CDR3 residues: CASRRRGAQTDTQYF. The CDR3 DNA follows: TGTGCCAGCAGGCGCCGGGGGGCGCAGACAGATACGCAGTATTTT.

V and J are TRBV5-6 and TRBJ2-7, with 11 bases aligning to TRBD1. Looked up from germline, CDR1 is SGHDT and CDR2 is YYEEEE. The CDR3 contains 16 residues. The ends lost 5 bases at V and 7 bases at J; junction bases unmatched: 14. CDR3 nucleotides: TGTGCCAGCAGTTACCTTGTTGGACAGGGGGCGGGAGAGCAGTACTTC. This encodes CASSYLVGQGAGEQYF.

The chain is built from TRBV14 and TRBJ2-1, with D possibly matching TRBD1 (6 bases). V lost 1 base and J lost 2, with 9 bases in between. The germline V gene encodes CDR1 SGHDN and CDR2 FVKESK. There are 15 residues in the CDR3. The CDR3 sequence: CASSQGRGAYNEQFF. The CDR3 region has the DNA TGTGCCAGCAGCCAAGGCAGGGGAGCCTACAATGAGCAGTTCTTC.

Only one count was recorded for this clone. The rearrangement links TRBV30 to TRBJ2-6; TRBD1 might be the D (6 bases). V was trimmed by 6 bases and J by 1 base, leaving 7 bases between them. This CDR3 has 13 residues. Germline CDR1 GTSNPN, CDR2 SVGIG (reference sequence). The CDR3 bases are TGTGCCTGCCAGGGGTCTGGGGCCAACGTCCTGACTTTC. It is translated as CACQGSGANVLTF. Full variable domain (remainder filled in from reference TRBV30 and TRBJ2-6): SQTIHQWPATLVQPVGSPLSLECTVEGTSNPNLYWYRQAAGRGLQLLFYSVGIGQISSEVPQNLSASRPQDRQFILSSKKLLLSDSGFYLCACQGSGANVLTFGAGSRLTVL.

The V gene is TRBV6-6, the J gene TRBJ2-7, with D tentatively TRBD2 (6 bases). V was cut by 5 bases and J by 7 bases, with 18 bases left in between. The CDR3 sequence is 14 residues long. CDR1 is MNHNY and CDR2 is SVGAGI in the germline V gene (reference sequence). CDR3 in amino acids: CASSRRGTTGEQYF. The DNA of the CDR3 is TGTGCCAGCAGTCGGAGGGGAACGACGGGGGAGCAGTACTTC.

The chain links TRBV11-3 to TRBJ2-7; 11 bases agree with TRBD2. Looked up from germline, CDR1 is SGHNT and CDR2 is YENEEA. V lost 1 base, J lost 6 bases, and 11 bases stayed unmatched. The CDR3 consists of 17 residues. The CDR3 protein is CASSLALAGVPVGEQYF. As DNA, the CDR3 is TGTGCCAGCAGCTTAGCACTAGCGGGAGTGCCAGTGGGCGAGCAGTACTTC.

CDR3 residues: CASSPPALTGELFF. CDR3 in DNA: TGTGCCAGCAGCCCACCCGCGTTGACCGGGGAGCTGTTTTTT. The V gene is TRBV9, the J gene TRBJ2-2; D not certain. The ends were cut back, 4 bases at V and 5 bases at J, with 12 bases in the middle. The CDR3 extends over 14 amino acids. Germline-derived CDR1 and CDR2 are SGDLS and YYNGEE.

This chain links TRBV7-8 with TRBJ1-5; a weak D match, TRBD1 (5 bases). CDR1 SGHVS and CDR2 FQNEAQ come from the germline V gene. This CDR3 is 16 amino acids long. With 4 bases removed from V and 5 bases from J, the gap between germline ends came to 18 bases. This chain's CDR3 is CASSSDAAGRYQPQHF. DNA for the CDR3: TGTGCCAGCAGCTCGGATGCGGCGGGACGATATCAGCCCCAGCATTTT.